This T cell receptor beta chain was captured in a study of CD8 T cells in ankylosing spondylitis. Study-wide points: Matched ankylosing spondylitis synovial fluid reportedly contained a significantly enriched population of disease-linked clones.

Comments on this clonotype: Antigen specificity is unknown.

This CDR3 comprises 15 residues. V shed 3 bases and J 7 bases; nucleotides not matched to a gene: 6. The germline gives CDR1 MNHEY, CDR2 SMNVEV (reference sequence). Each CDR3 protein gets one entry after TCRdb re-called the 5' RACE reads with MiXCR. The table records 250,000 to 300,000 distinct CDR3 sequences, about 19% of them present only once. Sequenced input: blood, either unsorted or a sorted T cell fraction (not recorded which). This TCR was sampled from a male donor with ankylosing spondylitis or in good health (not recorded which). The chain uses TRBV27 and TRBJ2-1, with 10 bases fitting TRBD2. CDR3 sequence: CASSFLAGAGNEQFF. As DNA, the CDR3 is TGTGCCAGCAGTTTTCTAGCGGGAGCTGGGAATGAGCAGTTCTTC.